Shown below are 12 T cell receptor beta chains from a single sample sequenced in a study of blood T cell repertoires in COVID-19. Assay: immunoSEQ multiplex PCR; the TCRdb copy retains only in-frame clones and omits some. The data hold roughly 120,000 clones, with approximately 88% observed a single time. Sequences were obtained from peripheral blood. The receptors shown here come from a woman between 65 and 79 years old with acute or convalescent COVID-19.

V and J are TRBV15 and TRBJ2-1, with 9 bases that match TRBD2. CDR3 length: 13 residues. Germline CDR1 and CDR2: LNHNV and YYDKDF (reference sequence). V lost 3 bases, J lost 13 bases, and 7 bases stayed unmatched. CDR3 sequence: CATSRPGLAIQFF. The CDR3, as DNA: TGTGCCACCAGCAGGCCGGGACTAGCAATACAGTTCTTC.

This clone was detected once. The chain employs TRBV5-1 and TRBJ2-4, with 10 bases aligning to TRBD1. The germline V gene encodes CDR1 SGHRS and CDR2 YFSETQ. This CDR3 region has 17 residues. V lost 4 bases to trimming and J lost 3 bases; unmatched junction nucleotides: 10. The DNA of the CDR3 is TGCGCCAGCAGCGCGCCTGGAGGGACAGGGGTCAAAAACATTCAGTACTTC. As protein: CASSAPGGTGVKNIQYF.

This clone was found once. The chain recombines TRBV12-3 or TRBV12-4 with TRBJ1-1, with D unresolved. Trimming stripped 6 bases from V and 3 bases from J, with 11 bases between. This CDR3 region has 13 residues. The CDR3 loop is CASRSGWDTEAFF. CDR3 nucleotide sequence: TGTGCCAGCAGATCGGGGTGGGACACTGAAGCTTTCTTT.

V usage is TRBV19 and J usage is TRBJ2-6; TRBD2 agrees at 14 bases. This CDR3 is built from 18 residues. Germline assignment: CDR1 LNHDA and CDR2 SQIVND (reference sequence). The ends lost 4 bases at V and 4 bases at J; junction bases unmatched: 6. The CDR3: CASSTRLAGGSGANVLTF. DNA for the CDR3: TGTGCCAGTAGTACGCGACTAGCGGGGGGGTCGGGGGCCAACGTCCTGACTTTC.

CDR3 region: CASSIDTGYHGYTF. The CDR3 bases are TGTGCCAGCAGCATAGACACAGGGTACCATGGCTACACCTTC. J is TRBJ1-2 and V is TRBV9; D might be TRBD1 (6 bases). V dropped 4 bases and J dropped 6 bases, with 16 bases sitting between them. Germline V CDR1 and CDR2: SGDLS, YYNGEE. The CDR3 contains 14 residues.

CDR3 sequence: CAWTFGATNEKLFF. The CDR3 region has the DNA TGTGCCTGGACGTTCGGTGCAACTAATGAAAAACTGTTTTTT. The chain recombines TRBV30 with TRBJ1-4; unclear D gene. Looked up from germline, CDR1 is GTSNPN and CDR2 is SVGIG (reference sequence). There are 14 residues in the CDR3. V lost 4 bases to trimming and J lost 0 bases, with 9 bases between them.

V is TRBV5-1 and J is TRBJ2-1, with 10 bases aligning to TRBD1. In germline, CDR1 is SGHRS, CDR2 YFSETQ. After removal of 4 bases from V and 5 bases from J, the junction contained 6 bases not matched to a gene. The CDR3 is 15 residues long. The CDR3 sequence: CASSVDRGNHNEQFF. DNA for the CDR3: TGCGCCAGCAGCGTGGACAGGGGGAACCACAATGAGCAGTTCTTC.

The CDR3 protein is CASSLPPAGAQHF. In DNA form, the CDR3 reads TGTGCCAGCAGTTTACCCCCGGCTGGAGCCCAGCATTTT. The chain joins TRBV12-3 or TRBV12-4 to TRBJ1-5; D ambiguous. The CDR3 has 13 amino acids. V shed 2 bases and J shed 11 bases, with 13 bases lying between them.

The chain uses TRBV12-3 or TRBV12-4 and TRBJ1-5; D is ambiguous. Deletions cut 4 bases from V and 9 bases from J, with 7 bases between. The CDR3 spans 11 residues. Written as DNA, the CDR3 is TGTGCCAGCAGTTCCTCGGGGCCCCAGCATTTT. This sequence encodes CASSSSGPQHF.

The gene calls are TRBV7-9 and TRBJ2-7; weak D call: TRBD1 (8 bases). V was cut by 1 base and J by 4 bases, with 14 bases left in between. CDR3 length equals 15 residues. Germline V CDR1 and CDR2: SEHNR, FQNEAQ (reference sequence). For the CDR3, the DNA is TGTGCCAGCAGCTTAGATACAGGGGGGGAGTACGAGCAGTACTTC. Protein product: CASSLDTGGEYEQYF.

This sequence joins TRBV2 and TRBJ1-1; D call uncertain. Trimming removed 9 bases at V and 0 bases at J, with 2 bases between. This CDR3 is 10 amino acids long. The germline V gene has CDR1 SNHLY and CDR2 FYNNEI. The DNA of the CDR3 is TGTGCCAGTATGAACACTGAAGCTTTCTTT. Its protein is CASMNTEAFF. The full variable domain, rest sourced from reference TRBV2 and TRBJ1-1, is EPEVTQTPSHQVTQMGQEVILRCVPISNHLYFYWYRQILGQKVEFLVSFYNNEISEKSEIFDDQFSVERPDGSNFTLKIRSTKLEDSAMYFCASMNTEAFFGQGTRLTVV.

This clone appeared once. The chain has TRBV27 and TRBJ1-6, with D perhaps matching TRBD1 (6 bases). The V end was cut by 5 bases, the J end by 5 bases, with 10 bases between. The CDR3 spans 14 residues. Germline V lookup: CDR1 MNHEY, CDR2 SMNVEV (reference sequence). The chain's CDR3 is CASSRQGNNSPLHF. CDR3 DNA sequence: TGTGCCAGCAGTCGGCAGGGGAATAATTCACCCCTCCACTTT.